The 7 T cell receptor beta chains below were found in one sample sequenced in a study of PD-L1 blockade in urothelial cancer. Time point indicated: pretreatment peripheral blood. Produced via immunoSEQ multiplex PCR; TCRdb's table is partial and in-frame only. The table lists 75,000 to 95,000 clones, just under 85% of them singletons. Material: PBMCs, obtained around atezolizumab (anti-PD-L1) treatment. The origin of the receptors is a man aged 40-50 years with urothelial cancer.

CDR3 sequence reads: CASSSNQPQHF. The CDR3 nucleotides read TGTGCCAGCAGTTCGAATCAGCCCCAGCATTTT. J is TRBJ1-5 and V is TRBV27; D remains ambiguous. This CDR3 has 11 residues. Trimming stripped 4 bases from V and 4 bases from J, with 2 bases between. Per the germline V gene, CDR1 is MNHEY and CDR2 is SMNVEV (reference sequence).

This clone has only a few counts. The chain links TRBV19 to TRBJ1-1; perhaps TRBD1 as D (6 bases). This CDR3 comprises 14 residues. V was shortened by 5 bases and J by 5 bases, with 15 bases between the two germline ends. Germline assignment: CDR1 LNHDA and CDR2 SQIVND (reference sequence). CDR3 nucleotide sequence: TGTGCCAGTAGTCTGCGGACAGTGCCGACTGAAGCTTTCTTT. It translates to CASSLRTVPTEAFF.

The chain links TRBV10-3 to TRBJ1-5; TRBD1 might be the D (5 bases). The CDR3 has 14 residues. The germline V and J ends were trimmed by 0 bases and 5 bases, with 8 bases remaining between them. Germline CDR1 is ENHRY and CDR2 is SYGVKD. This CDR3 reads CAISESTADQPQHF. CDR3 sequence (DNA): TGTGCCATCAGTGAGTCGACAGCCGATCAGCCCCAGCATTTT.

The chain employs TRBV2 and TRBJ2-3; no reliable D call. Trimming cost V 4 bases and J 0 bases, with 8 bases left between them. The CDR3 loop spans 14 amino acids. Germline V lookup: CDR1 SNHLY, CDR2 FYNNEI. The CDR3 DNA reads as TGTGCCAGCAGTGGAGGCGTAAGCACAGATACGCAGTATTTT. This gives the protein CASSGGVSTDTQYF. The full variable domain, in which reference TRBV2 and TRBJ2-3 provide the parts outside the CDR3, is EPEVTQTPSHQVTQMGQEVILRCVPISNHLYFYWYRQILGQKVEFLVSFYNNEISEKSEIFDDQFSVERPDGSNFTLKIRSTKLEDSAMYFCASSGGVSTDTQYFGPGTRLTVL.

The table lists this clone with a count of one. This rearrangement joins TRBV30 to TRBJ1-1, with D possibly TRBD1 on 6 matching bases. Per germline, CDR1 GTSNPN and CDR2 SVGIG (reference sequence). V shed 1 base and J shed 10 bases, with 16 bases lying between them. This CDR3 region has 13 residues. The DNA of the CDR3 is TGTGCCTGGAGTGGGGACACGGGGGGCGTAGCTTTCTTT. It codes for CAWSGDTGGVAFF.

The CDR3 sequence: CASSVVANTEAFF. The DNA for the CDR3 is TGTGCCAGCAGCGTAGTAGCGAACACTGAAGCTTTCTTT. This chain uses TRBV9 with TRBJ1-1, with D unresolved. The germline V and J ends were trimmed by 0 bases and 1 base, with 4 bases remaining between them. The CDR3 spans 13 residues. Per the germline V gene, CDR1 is SGDLS and CDR2 is YYNGEE.

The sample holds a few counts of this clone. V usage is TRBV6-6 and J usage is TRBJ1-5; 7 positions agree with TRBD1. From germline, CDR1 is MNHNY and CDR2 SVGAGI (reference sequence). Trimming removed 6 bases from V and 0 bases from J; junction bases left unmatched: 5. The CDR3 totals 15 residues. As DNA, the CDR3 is TGTGCCAGCAGCCGAGGGACAGATAGCAATCAGCCCCAGCATTTT. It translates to CASSRGTDSNQPQHF.